This T cell receptor (beta chain) was recovered during a study of regulatory and conventional T cells in RAG deficiency. Study-level results: In Omenn syndrome, Treg and Tconv repertoires overlapped >90%. Other subsets showed approximately 10-fold reductions, but Treg unique TCR beta sequences fell approximately 90-fold in these patients. Shannon entropy fell and Simpson indices rose in RAG-deficient patients.

The CDR3 is made up of 15 amino acids. Germline CDR1 SGHRS, CDR2 YFSETQ. The V and J ends lost 2 bases and 4 bases, in that order; junction bases with no gene match: 6. Produced via immunoSEQ multiplex PCR; TCRdb's table is partial and in-frame only. This table has 30,000 to 40,000 clones, about 80% appearing once. Genomic DNA came from blood conventional CD4+ T cells gated CD25-low CD127-high. Notes on this clone: Its target is unknown.

These data were also reused for a study on regulatory T cells. Per that study: The PCR used 52 TRBV and 13 TRBJ primers. In patients, unique TRB V-J pairs were restricted and V/J usage skewed, especially in Tregs.

This receptor was obtained from a human donor in good health. The sample comprised CD4+ effector T cells sorted from blood. The chain links TRBV5-1 to TRBJ2-1, with 7 bases fitting TRBD1. The CDR3 sequence: CASSLETGMYNEQFF. In DNA form, the CDR3 reads TGCGCCAGCAGCTTAGAGACAGGGATGTACAATGAGCAGTTCTTC. The entire variable domain, with the rest obtained from reference TRBV5-1 and TRBJ2-1, is as follows: KAGVTQTPRYLIKTRGQQVTLSCSPISGHRSVSWYQQTPGQGLQFLFEYFSETQRNKGNFPGRFSGRQFSNSRSEMNVSTLELGDSALYLCASSLETGMYNEQFFGPGTRLTVL.